The clone carrying this T cell receptor (beta chain) has only a few counts. Antigen unknown. Libraries were prepared by immunoSEQ multiplex PCR; TCRdb keeps only in-frame clonotypes and omits some of them. The sample yields around 7,400 clones, 65% to 75% seen once. This sample is part of a study of regulatory dendritic cells for organ transplantation. Germline V gene lookup returns CDR1 LNHNV and CDR2 YYDKDF (reference sequence). V lost 0 bases, J lost 8 bases, and 17 bases stayed unmatched. CDR3 length: 19 amino acids. Sorted T cells were CFSE-labeled and cultured around 5 days with allogeneic regulatory or mature dendritic cells at 1:10.

Specimen: memory CD4+ T cells from blood cultured with dendritic cells. The subset denotes: CD45RO+ memory T cells. This receptor was obtained from a human donor in good health. The chain employs TRBV15 and TRBJ2-1; 9 bases fit TRBD1. The CDR3 loop is CATSRDQGLWGQGTHEQFF. DNA of the CDR3: TGTGCCACCAGCAGAGATCAAGGACTTTGGGGACAGGGAACCCATGAGCAGTTCTTC.